This paragraph covers one T cell receptor (beta chain) sequence. The antigen is unknown. The sample is drawn from a study of T cell responses to AZD1222 COVID-19 vaccine. Study conclusions and caveats: Vaccination with two AZD1222 doses was followed by a rise in Spike-specific TCR breadth and depth. The study sampled repertoires only after the peak T cell response. There were mostly white British donors and more females than males, and clonal diversity was possibly underestimated.

The length of the CDR3 is 16 residues. V lost 1 base and J lost 0, with 12 bases in between. Per the germline V gene, CDR1 is SGHVS and CDR2 is FNYEAQ. Here immunoSEQ multiplex PCR was the method, and the copy in TCRdb shows in-frame clones only, minus some. The data hold roughly 150,000 clones, with 70% to 90% observed a single time. Material: peripheral blood, obtained on day 0 of MenACWY control vaccination. This receptor was taken from an adult in good health. The chain uses TRBV7-6 and TRBJ1-1; no firm D call. In DNA form, the CDR3 reads TGTGCCAGCAGCTTAGGTCCGGCTGATTTGAACACTGAAGCTTTCTTT. Amino acid sequence: CASSLGPADLNTEAFF.